The entry below describes one T cell receptor (beta chain). Its antigen is unknown. The definition of stable Graves' hyperthyroidism was no ophthalmopathy progression within 18 months. Newly diagnosed patients aged 18 to 65 had hyperthyroidism of under 2 months' duration. Criteria for exclusion of patients were uncontrolled infection, other autoimmune disease, pregnancy or lactation. The source of the sample is a study of T cells in Graves' hyperthyroidism and ophthalmopathy. There were TCR beta CDR3 regions amplified from RNA transcripts. The TCR CDR3 first-round RT-PCR relied on the HTBI primer set. One entry per CDR3 protein results from TCRdb running MiXCR on the multiplex PCR reads. The repertoire consists of about 200,000 distinct CDR3 sequences, with less than 20% occurring once and the leading ten covering 40% to 65%. The CDR3 length is 15 residues. Looked up from germline, CDR1 is SGHAT and CDR2 is FQNNGV. With V trimmed by 5 bases and J by 3 bases, 5 bases remained unmatched.

Points from the study as a whole: Most thyroid clonotypes that were expanded above 0.001 also turned up in blood.

Sequencing was carried out using blood. The TCR was taken from a woman aged 45-65 years with Graves' hyperthyroidism. The chain recombines TRBV11-2 with TRBJ2-3; the match to TRBD2 covers 10 bases. CDR3 sequence reads: CASSGSGRGTDTQYF. CDR3 bases: TGTGCCAGCAGCGGGAGCGGGAGGGGGACAGATACGCAGTATTTT.